One sample yielded the 3 T cell receptor beta chains listed below, sequenced in a study of graft-versus-host responses after intestinal transplantation. The protocol was immunoSEQ multiplex PCR, while the TCRdb copy is restricted to in-frame clones and leaves out a portion. The table includes some 13,000 clones, 70% to 90% detected once. The input for sequencing was PBMCs, taken after intestinal transplantation. The receptor set was obtained from a human patient who received an intestinal transplant, so some T cells may come from the graft donor.

V gene TRBV12-5 combines with J gene TRBJ2-1, with 7 bases lining up with TRBD1. This CDR3 comprises 21 residues. Per germline, CDR1 LGHNT and CDR2 FRNRAP. J lost 7 bases, V lost 2 bases, and 26 bases had no gene match. This CDR3 reads CASGLTYKGSDRPLGENEQFF. DNA for the CDR3: TGTGCTAGTGGTTTGACTTATAAGGGTTCGGACAGGCCCCTAGGGGAGAATGAGCAGTTCTTC.

This chain links TRBV28 with TRBJ1-2; D call uncertain. The V end lost 7 bases, the J end lost 1 base, and 10 bases lay between the germline ends. The germline gives CDR1 MDHEN, CDR2 SYDVKM. The CDR3 contains 13 residues. CDR3 nucleotide sequence: TGTGCCAGCACTTTGGCGATTAACTATGGCTACACCTTC. Its translation is CASTLAINYGYTF.

The rearrangement links TRBV30 to TRBJ1-5; D might be TRBD1 (5 bases). The length of the CDR3 is 13 residues. The germline V gene has CDR1 GTSNPN and CDR2 SVGIG (reference sequence). Trimming shortened V by 0 bases and J by 3 bases, and 6 bases separated the two germline ends. The CDR3 region has the DNA TGTGCCTGGAGTGTGGGGGACAATCAGCCCCAGCATTTT. Translation: CAWSVGDNQPQHF. Together with reference TRBV30 and TRBJ1-5, the CDR3 gives the full variable domain: SQTIHQWPATLVQPVGSPLSLECTVEGTSNPNLYWYRQAAGRGLQLLFYSVGIGQISSEVPQNLSASRPQDRQFILSSKKLLLSDSGFYLCAWSVGDNQPQHFGDGTRLSIL.